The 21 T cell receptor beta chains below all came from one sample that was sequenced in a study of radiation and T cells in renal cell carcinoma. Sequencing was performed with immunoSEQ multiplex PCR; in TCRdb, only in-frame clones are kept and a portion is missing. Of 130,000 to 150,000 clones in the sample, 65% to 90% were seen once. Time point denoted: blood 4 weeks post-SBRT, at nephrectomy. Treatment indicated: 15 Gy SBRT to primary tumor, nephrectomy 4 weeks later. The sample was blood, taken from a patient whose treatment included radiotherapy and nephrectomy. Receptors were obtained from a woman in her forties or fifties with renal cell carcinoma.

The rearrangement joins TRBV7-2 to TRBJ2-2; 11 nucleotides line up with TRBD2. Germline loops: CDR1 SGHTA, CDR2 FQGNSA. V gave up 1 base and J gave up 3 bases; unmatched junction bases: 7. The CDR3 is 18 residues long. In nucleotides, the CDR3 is TGTGCCAGCAGCTTAGAGTCTAGCGGGGGGACCTACACCGGGGAGCTGTTTTTT. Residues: CASSLESSGGTYTGELFF.

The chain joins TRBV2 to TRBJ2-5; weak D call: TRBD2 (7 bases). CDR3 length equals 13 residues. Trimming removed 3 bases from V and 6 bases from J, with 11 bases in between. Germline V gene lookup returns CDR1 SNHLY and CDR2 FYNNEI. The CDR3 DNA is TGTGCCAGCAGTGACGCGGGGGCGAAGACCCAGTACTTC. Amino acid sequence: CASSDAGAKTQYF.

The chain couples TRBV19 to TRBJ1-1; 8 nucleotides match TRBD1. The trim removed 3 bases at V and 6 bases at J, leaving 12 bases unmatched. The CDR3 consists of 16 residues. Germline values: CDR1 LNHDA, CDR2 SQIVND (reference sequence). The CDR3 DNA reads TGTGCCAGTAGTATGGCTTCTGACAGGGGATGGGCTGAAGCTTTCTTT. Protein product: CASSMASDRGWAEAFF.

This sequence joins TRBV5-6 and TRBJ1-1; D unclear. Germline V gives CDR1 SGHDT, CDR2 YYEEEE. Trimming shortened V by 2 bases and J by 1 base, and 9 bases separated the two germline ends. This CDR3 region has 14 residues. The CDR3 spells CASSFDGWNTEAFF. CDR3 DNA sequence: TGTGCCAGCAGCTTCGACGGGTGGAACACTGAAGCTTTCTTT.

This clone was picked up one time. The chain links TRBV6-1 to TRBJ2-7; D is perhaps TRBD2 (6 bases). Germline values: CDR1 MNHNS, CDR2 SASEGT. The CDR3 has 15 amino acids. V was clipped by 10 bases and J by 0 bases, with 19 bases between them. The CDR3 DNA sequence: TGTGCCACCCTGACTAGGGCTTCCCCCTCCTACGAGCAGTACTTC. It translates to CATLTRASPSYEQYF.

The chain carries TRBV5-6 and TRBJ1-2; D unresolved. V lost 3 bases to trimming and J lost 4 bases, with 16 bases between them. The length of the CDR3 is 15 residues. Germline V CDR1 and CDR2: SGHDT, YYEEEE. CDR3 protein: CASSSSLDGFYGYTF. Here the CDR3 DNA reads TGTGCCAGCAGCTCGTCACTGGACGGATTCTATGGCTACACCTTC.

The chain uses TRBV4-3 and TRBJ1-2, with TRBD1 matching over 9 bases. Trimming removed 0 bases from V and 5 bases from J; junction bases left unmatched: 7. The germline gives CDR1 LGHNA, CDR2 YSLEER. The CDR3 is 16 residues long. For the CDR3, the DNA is TGCGCCAGCAGCCAAGAGGGGACAGGGAAGACTTATGGCTACACCTTC. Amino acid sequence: CASSQEGTGKTYGYTF.

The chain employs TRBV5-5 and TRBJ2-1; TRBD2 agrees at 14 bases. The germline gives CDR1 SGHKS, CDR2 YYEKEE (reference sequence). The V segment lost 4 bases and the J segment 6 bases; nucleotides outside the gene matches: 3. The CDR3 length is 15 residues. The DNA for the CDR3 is TGTGCCAGCAGCCGGGGGACTAGCGGGGGCAATGAGCAGTTCTTC. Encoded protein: CASSRGTSGGNEQFF.

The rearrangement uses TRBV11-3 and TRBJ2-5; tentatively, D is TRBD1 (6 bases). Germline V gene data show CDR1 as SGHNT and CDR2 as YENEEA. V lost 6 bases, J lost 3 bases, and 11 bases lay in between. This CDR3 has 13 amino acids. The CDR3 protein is CASRPRGEETQYF. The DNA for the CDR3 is TGTGCCAGCAGACCCAGGGGCGAAGAGACCCAGTACTTC.

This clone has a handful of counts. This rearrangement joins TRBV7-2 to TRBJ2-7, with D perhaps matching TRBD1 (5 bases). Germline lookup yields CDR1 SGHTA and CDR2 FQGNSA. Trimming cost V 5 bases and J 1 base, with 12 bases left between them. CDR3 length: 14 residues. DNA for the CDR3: TGTGCCAGCAGCCAACCTACAGGTTCCTACGAGCAGTACTTC. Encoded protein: CASSQPTGSYEQYF.

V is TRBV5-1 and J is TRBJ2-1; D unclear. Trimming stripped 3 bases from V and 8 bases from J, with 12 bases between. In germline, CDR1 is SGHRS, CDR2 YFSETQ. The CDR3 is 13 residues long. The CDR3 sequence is CASSSTLRDEQFF. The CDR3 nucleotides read TGCGCCAGCAGCTCCACCCTACGGGATGAGCAGTTCTTC.

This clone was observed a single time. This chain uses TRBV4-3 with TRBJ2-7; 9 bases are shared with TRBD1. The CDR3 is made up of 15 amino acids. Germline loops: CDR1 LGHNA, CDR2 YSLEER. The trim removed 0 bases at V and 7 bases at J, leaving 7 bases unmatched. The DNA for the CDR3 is TGCGCCAGCAGCCAAGAGTGGGGACAGGGCAGGGAGCAGTACTTC. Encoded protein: CASSQEWGQGREQYF.

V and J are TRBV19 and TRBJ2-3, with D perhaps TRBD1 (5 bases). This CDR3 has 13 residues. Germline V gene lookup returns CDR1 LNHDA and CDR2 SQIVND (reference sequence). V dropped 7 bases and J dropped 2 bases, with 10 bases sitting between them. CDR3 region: CASTLTATDTQYF. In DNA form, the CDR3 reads TGTGCCAGTACCCTGACAGCCACAGATACGCAGTATTTT.

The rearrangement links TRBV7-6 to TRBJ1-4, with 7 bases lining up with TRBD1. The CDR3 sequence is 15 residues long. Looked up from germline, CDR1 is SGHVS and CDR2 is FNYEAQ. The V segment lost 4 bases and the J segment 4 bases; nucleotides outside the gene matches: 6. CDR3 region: CASSSTGTVNEKLFF. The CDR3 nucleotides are TGTGCCAGCAGCTCAACCGGGACAGTTAATGAAAAACTGTTTTTT.

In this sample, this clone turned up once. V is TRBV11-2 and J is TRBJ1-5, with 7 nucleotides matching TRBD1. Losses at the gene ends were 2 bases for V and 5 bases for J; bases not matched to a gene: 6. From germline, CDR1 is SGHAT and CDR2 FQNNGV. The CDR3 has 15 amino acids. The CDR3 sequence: CASSLTGTVDQPQHF. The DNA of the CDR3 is TGTGCCAGCAGCTTAACCGGGACAGTTGATCAGCCCCAGCATTTT.

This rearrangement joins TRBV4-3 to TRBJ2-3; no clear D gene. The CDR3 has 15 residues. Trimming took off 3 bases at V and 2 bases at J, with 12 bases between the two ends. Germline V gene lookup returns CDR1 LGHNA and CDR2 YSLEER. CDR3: CASSQGSRSTDTQYF. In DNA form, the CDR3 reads TGCGCCAGCAGCCAGGGATCGCGGTCCACAGATACGCAGTATTTT.

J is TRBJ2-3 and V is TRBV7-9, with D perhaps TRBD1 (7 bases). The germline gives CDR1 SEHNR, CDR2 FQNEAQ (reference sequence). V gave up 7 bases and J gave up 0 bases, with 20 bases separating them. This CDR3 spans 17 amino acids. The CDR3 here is CASTPSAGGQSTDTQYF. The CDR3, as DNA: TGTGCCAGCACCCCCTCTGCCGGGGGACAGAGCACAGATACGCAGTATTTT.

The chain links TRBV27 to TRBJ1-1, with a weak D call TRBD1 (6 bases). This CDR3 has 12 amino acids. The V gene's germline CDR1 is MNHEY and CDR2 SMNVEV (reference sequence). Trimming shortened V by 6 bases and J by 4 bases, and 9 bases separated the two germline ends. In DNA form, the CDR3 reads TGTGCCAGCAGGCAGGGGATCACTGAAGCTTTCTTT. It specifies CASRQGITEAFF.

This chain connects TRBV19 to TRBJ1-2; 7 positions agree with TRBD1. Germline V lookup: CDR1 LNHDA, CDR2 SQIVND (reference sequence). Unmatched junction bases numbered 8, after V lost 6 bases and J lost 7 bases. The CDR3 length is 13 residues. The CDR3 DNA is TGTGCCAGTAGCCCAGGGGGGTTTAGTGGCTACACCTTC. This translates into CASSPGGFSGYTF.

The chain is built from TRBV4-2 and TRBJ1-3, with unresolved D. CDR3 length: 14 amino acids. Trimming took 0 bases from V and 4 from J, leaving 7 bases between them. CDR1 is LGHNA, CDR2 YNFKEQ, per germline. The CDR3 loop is CASSQDMQGNTIYF. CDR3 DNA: TGTGCCAGCAGCCAAGATATGCAGGGAAACACCATATATTTT.

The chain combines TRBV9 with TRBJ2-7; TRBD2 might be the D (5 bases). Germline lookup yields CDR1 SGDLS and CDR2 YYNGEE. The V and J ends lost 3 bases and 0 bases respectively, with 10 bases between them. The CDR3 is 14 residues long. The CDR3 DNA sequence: TGTGCCAGCAGCGGAAGCGGAAACTCCTACGAGCAGTACTTC. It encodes CASSGSGNSYEQYF.